This entry lists 5 T cell receptor beta chains sequenced from one sample in a study of blood T cell repertoires in COVID-19. Generated by immunoSEQ multiplex PCR, the TCRdb table keeps only in-frame clones and is missing some. The sample comprises approximately 300,000 clones, around nine tenths of which are singletons, and less than 3% rests with the top ten. Material for sequencing was PBMCs or T cells enriched from blood (not recorded which). These receptors all come from a young woman who had recovered from COVID-19.

The rearrangement joins TRBV7-9 to TRBJ2-5, with D unresolved. V was clipped by 2 bases and J by 3 bases, with 10 bases between them. The CDR3 extends over 14 amino acids. CDR1 and CDR2 (germline): SEHNR, FQNEAQ (reference sequence). The CDR3 spells CASSLFGGEETQYF. CDR3 DNA: TGTGCCAGCAGCTTATTCGGCGGAGAAGAGACCCAGTACTTC.

V usage is TRBV9 and J usage is TRBJ2-1, with no clear D. The V and J ends lost 6 bases and 0 bases respectively, with 13 bases between them. Germline-derived CDR1 and CDR2 are SGDLS and YYNGEE. The CDR3 loop spans 15 amino acids. CDR3: CASNSGGNSYNEQFF. CDR3 coding DNA: TGTGCCAGCAACTCCGGCGGAAACTCCTACAATGAGCAGTTCTTC. Full variable domain (missing parts from reference TRBV9 and TRBJ2-1): DSGVTQTPKHLITATGQRVTLRCSPRSGDLSVYWYQQSLDQGLQFLIQYYNGEERAKGNILERFSAQQFPDLHSELNLSSLELGDSALYFCASNSGGNSYNEQFFGPGTRLTVL.

The chain couples TRBV30 to TRBJ1-2, with D perhaps TRBD1 (6 bases). V lost 4 bases, J lost 8 bases, and 20 bases lay in between. CDR1 and CDR2 (germline): GTSNPN, SVGIG (reference sequence). This CDR3 region has 14 residues. CDR3 coding DNA: TGTGCCTGGAACACCGAACTGGGGGCGCGAGGCTACACCTTC. Its protein product is CAWNTELGARGYTF.

This clone was observed a single time. The chain couples TRBV4-1 to TRBJ1-2; TRBD1 aligns across 8 bases. The CDR3 consists of 16 residues. Trimming removed 1 base from V and 5 bases from J; junction bases left unmatched: 9. In germline, CDR1 is MGHRA, CDR2 YSYEKL. The CDR3, as DNA: TGCGCCAGCAGCCAAGCAAGAGGGACAGGTTTTTATGGCTACACCTTC. Translating it yields CASSQARGTGFYGYTF.

CDR3 in DNA: TGTGCCACCGAACTACCGAGGACTAGCGGAAACTACGAGCAGTACTTC. It specifies CATELPRTSGNYEQYF. The chain carries TRBV5-4 and TRBJ2-7; 10 bases align to TRBD2. The germline V gene encodes CDR1 SGHNT and CDR2 YYREEE (reference sequence). J lost 3 bases, V lost 9 bases, and 15 bases had no gene match. CDR3 length equals 16 residues.